This T cell receptor beta chain is drawn from a study of blood T cell repertoires in COVID-19. Looking at the study overall: Acute-phase and convalescent COVID-19 samples originated in the United States, Italy and Spain. PBMCs, B-cell-depleted T cells, or T cells provided the cDNA or gDNA that made up the material.

V was trimmed by 3 bases and J by 2 bases, leaving 13 bases between them. The CDR3 extends over 16 amino acids. Germline V lookup: CDR1 KGHSH, CDR2 LQKENI. Data came from immunoSEQ multiplex PCR; TCRdb stores just in-frame clones and leaves some out. Among 200,000 or so clones listed, almost 85% were seen once. The specimen sequenced was peripheral blood. This chain links TRBV18 with TRBJ2-2, with D maybe TRBD1 (5 bases). This TCR was recovered from a human donor with acute or convalescent COVID-19. The donor label of this sample is uncertain. The CDR3 DNA is TGTGCCAGCTCACCGCAGGGAAAGACTAACACCGGGGAGCTGTTTTTT. This translates into CASSPQGKTNTGELFF. The full variable domain, with the rest looked up from reference TRBV18 and TRBJ2-2, is NAGVMQNPRHLVRRRGQEARLRCSPMKGHSHVYWYRQLPEEGLKFMVYLQKENIIDESGMPKERFSAEFPKEGPSILRIQQVVRGDSAAYFCASSPQGKTNTGELFFGEGSRLTVL.